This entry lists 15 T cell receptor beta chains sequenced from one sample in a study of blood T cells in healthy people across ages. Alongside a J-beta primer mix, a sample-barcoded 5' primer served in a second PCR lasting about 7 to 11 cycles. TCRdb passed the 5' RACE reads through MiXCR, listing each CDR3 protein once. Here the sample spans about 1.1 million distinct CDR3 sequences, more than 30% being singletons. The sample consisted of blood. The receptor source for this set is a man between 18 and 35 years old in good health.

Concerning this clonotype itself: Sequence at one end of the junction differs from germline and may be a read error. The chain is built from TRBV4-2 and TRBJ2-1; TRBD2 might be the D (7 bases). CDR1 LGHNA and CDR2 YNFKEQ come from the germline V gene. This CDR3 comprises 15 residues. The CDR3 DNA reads TGTGCCAGCAGCCGTGAACGGGGGGCAAATAATGAGCGGTTCTTC. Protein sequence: CASSRERGANNERFF.

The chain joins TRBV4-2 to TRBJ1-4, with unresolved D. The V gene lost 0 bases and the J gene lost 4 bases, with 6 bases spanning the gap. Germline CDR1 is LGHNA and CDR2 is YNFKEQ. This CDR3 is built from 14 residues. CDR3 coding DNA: TGTGCCAGCAGCCAAGAGGCTCGTAATGAAAAACTGTTTTTT. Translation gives CASSQEARNEKLFF.

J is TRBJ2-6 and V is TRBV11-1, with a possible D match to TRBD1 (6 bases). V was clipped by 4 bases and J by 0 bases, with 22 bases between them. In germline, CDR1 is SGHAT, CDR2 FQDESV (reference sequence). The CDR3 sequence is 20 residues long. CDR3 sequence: CASSYEGTSLTISGANVLTF. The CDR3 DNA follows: TGTGCCAGCAGCTACGAAGGGACAAGTCTTACGATCTCTGGGGCCAACGTCCTGACTTTC.

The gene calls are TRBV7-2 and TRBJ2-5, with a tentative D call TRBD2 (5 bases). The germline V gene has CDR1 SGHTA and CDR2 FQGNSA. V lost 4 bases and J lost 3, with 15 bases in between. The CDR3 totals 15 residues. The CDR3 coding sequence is TGTGCCAGCAGCTCCCCCTCACCGGGGAAAGAGACCCAGTACTTC. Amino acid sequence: CASSSPSPGKETQYF.

Here the CDR3 DNA reads TGTGCCAGCAGCTTGGGCGGGCCGGACCAAACTTATAACTATGGCTACACCTTC. As protein: CASSLGGPDQTYNYGYTF. The chain combines TRBV5-6 with TRBJ1-2; no clear D gene. Trimming took off 0 bases at V and 1 base at J, with 19 bases between the two ends. Germline V lookup: CDR1 SGHDT, CDR2 YYEEEE. CDR3 length: 18 residues.

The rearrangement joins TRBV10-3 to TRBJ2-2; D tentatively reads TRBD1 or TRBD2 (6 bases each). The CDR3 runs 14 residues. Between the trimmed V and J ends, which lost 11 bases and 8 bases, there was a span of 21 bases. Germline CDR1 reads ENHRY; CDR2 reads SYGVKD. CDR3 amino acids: CAFASSGGPGELFF. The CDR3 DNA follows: TGTGCCTTTGCCTCCTCTGGGGGGCCAGGGGAGCTGTTTTTT.

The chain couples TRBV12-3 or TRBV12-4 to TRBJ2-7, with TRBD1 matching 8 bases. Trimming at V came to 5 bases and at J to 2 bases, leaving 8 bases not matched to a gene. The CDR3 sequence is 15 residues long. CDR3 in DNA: TGTGCCAGCAGTCCACGGACAGGGACCACCTACGAGCAGTACTTC. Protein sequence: CASSPRTGTTYEQYF.

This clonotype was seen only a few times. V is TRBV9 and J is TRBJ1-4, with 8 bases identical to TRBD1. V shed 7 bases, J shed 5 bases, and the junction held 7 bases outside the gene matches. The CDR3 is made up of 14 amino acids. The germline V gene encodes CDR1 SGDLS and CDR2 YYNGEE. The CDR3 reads CASGKTGANEKLFF. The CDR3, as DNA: TGTGCCAGCGGGAAGACAGGGGCGAATGAAAAACTGTTTTTT.

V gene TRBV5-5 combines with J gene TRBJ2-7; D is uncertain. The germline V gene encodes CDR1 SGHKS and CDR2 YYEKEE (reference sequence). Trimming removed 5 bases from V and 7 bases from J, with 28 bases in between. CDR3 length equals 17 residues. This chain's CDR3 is CASRTSIDILNNNEQYF. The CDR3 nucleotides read TGTGCCAGCAGGACCTCAATTGACATTCTTAACAACAATGAGCAGTACTTC.

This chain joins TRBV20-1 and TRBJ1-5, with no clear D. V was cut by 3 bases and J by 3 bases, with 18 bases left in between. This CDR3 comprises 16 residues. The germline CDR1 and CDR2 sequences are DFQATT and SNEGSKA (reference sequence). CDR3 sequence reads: CSASVGSEALNQPQHF. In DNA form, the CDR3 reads TGCAGTGCTAGCGTGGGGTCAGAGGCCCTCAATCAGCCCCAGCATTTT.

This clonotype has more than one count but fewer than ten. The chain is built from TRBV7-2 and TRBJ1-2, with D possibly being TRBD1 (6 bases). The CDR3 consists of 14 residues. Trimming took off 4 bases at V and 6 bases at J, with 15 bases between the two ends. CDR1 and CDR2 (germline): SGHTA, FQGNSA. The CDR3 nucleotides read TGTGCCAGCAGCTCGTACGGACAGTTCAATGGCTACACCTTC. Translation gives CASSSYGQFNGYTF.

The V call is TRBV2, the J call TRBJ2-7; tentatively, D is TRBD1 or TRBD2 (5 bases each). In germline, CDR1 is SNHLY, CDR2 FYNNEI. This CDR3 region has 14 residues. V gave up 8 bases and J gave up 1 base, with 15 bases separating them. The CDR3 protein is CASAARDVSYEQYF. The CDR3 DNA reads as TGTGCCAGCGCCGCCAGGGACGTTTCCTACGAGCAGTACTTC.

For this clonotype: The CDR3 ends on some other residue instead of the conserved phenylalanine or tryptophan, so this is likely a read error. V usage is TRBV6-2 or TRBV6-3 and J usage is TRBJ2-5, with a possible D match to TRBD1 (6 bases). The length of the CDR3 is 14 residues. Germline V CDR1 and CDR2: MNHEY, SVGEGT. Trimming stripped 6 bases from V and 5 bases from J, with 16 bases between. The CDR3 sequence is CASSRQASRETQYY. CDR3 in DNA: TGTGCCAGCAGCAGACAGGCCAGTCGGGAGACCCAGTACTAC.

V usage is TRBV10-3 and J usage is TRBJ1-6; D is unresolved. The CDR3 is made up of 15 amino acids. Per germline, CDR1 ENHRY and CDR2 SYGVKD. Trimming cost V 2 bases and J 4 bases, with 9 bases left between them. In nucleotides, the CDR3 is TGTGCCATCAGTGAGGGTTTGGAGTATAATTCACCCCTCCACTTT. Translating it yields CAISEGLEYNSPLHF.

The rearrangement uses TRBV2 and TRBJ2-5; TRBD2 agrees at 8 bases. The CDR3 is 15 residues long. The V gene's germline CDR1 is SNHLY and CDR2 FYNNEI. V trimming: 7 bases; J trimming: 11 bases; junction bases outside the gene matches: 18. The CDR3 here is CASTSSRGGRNEQYF. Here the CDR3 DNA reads TGTGCCAGCACGTCCTCTCGGGGGGGCCGCAATGAGCAGTACTTC.